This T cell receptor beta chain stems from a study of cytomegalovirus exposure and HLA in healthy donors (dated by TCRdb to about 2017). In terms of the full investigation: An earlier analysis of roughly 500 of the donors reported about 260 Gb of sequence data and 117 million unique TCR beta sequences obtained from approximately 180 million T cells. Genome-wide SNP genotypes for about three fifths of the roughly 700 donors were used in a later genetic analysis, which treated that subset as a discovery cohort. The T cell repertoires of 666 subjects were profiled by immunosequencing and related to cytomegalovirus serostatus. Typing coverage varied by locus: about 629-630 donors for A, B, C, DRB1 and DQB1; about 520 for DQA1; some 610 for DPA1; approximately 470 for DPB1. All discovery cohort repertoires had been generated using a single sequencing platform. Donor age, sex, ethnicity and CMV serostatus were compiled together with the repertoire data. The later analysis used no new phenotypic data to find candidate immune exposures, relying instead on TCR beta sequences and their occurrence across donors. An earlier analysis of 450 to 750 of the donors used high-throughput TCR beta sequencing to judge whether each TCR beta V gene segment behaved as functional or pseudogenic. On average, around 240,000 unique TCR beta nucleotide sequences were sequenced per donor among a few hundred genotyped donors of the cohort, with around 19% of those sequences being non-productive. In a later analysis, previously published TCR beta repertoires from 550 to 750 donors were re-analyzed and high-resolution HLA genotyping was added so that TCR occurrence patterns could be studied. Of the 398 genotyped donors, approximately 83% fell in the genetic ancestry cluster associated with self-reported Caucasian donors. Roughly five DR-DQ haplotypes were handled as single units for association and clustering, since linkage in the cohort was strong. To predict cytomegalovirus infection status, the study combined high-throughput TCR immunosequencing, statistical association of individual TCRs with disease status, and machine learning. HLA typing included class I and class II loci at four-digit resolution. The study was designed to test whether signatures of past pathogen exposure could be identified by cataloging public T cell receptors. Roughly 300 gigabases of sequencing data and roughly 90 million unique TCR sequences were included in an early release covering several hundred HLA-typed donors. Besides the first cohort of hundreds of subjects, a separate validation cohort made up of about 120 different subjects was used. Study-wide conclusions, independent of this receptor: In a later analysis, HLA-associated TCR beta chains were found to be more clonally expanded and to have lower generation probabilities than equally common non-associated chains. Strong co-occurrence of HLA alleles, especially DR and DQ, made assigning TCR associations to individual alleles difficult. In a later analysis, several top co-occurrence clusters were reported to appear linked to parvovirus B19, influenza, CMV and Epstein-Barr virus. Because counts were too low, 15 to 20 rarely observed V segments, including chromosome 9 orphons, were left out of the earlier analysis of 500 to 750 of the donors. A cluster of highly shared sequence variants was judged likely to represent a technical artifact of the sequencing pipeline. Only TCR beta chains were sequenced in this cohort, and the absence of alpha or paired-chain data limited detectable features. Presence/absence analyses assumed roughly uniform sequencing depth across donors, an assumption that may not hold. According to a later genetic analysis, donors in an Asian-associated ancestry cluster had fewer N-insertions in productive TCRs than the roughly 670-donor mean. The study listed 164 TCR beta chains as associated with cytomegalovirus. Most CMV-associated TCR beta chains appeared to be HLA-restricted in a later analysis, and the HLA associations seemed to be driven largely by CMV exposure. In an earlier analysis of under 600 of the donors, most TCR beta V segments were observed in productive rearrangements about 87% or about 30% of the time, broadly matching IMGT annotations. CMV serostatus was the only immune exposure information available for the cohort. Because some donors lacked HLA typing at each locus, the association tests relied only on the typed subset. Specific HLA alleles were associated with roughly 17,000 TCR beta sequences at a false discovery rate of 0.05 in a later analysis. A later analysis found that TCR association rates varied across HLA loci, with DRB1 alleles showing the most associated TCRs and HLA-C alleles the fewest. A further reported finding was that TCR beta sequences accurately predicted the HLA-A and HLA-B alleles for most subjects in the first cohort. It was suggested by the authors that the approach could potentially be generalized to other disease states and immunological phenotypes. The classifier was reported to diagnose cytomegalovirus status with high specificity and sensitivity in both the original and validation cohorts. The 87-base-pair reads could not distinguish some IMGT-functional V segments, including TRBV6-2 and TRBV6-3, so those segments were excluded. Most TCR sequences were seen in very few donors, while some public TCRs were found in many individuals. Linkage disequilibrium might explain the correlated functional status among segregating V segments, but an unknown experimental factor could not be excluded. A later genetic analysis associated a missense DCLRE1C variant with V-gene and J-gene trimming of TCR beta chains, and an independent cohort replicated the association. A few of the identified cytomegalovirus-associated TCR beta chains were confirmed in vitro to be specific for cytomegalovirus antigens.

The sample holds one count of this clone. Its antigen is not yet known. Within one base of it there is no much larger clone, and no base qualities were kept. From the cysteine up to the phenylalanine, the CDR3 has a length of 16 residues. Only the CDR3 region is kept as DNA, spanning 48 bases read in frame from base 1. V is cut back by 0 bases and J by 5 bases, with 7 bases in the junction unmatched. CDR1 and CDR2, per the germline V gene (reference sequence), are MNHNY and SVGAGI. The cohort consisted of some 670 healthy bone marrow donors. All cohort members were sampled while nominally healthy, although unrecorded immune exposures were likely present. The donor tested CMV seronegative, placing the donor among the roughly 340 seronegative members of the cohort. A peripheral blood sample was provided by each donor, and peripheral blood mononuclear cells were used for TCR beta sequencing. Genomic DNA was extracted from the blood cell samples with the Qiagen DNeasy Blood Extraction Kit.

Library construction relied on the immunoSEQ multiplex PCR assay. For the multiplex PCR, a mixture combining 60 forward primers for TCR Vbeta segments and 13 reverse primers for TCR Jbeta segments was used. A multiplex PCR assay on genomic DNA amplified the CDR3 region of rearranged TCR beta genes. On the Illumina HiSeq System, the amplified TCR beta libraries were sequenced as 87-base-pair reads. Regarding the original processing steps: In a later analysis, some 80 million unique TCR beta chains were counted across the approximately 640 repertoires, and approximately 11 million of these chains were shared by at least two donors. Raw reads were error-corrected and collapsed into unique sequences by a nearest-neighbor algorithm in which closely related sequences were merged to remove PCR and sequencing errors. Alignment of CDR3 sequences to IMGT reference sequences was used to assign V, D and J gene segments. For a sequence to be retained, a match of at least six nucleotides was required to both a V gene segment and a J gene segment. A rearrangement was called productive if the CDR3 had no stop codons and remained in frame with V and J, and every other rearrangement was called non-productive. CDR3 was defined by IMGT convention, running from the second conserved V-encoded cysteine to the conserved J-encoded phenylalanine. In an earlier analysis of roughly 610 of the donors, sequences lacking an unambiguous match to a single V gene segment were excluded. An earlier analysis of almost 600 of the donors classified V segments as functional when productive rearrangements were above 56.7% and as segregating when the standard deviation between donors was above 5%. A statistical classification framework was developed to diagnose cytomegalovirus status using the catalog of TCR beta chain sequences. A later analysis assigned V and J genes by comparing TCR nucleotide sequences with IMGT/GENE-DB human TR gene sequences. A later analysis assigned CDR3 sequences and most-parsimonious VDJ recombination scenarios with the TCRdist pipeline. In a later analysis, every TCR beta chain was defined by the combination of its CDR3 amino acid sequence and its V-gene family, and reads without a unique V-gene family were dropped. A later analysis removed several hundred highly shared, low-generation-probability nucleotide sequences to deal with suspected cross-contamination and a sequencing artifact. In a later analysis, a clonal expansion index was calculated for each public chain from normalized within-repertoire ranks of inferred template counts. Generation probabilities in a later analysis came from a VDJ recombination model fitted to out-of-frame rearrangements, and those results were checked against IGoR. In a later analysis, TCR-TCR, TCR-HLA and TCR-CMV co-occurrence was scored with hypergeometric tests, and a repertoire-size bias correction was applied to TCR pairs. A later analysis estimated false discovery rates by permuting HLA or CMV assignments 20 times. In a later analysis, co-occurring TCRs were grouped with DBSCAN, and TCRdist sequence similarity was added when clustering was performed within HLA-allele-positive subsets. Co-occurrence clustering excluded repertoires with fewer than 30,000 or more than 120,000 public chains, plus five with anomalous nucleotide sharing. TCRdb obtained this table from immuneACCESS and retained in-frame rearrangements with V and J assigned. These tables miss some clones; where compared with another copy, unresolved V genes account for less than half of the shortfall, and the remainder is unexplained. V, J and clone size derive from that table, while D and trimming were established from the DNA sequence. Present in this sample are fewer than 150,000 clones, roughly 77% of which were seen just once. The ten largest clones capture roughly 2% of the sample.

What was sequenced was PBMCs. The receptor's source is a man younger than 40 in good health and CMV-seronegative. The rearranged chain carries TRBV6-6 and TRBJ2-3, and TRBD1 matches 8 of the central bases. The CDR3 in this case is CASSYSAPRGQDTQYF. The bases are TGTGCCAGCAGTTACTCAGCCCCCAGGGGGCAAGATACGCAGTATTTT.